Listed below are T cell receptor beta chains from one sample, sequenced in a study of early T cells in non-severe SARS-CoV-2 infection. TCRdb reprocessed the 5' RACE reads with MiXCR, giving one entry per CDR3 protein. The sample holds 76,000 or so distinct CDR3 sequences, about 10% seen once. The sequenced sample was whole blood. All receptors come from an adult who was a healthcare worker with PCR-confirmed SARS-CoV-2 infection or an uninfected control (not recorded which). Each CDR3 is given with its conserved first and last residue. D genes are given only for firm matches. A clone size is listed for some rows: how often the clone was seen (once, few, many), or a class if it is expanded.

CDR3: CAWGGRSQQETQYF
DNA: TGTGCCTGGGGAGGCAGGAGCCAACAAGAGACCCAGTACTTC
J: TRBJ2-5
D: NA
size: many
V: TRBV30

CDR3: CASSLGGVTDTQYF
DNA: TGCGCCAGCAGCTTAGGGGGAGTCACAGATACGCAGTATTTT
J: TRBJ2-3
D: NA
size: few
V: TRBV5-1

CDR3: CASGPLEGSDQETQYF
DNA: TGTGCCAGCGGACCCTTGGAGGGTAGCGACCAAGAGACCCAGTACTTC
J: TRBJ2-5
D: NA
size: many
V: TRBV27

CDR3: CASSPVGDTQYF
DNA: TGTGCCAGCAGCCCTGTTGGAGATACGCAGTATTTT
J: TRBJ2-3
D: NA
size: NA
V: TRBV5-4

CDR3: CASSPRRGGLGEQFF
DNA: TGCGCCAGCAGCCCCAGGCGGGGGGGTCTGGGTGAGCAGTTCTTC
J: TRBJ2-1
D: TRBD2
size: NA
V: TRBV5-1

CDR3: CASSIPIQGAHEQYF
DNA: TGCGCCAGCAGCATCCCCATTCAGGGGGCTCACGAGCAGTACTTC
J: TRBJ2-7
D: TRBD1
size: NA
V: TRBV5-1

CDR3: CASSPSQGMNTEAFF
DNA: TGTGCCAGCAGCCCCAGCCAGGGGATGAACACTGAAGCTTTCTTT
J: TRBJ1-1
D: NA
size: few
V: TRBV7-6

CDR3: CASSLPRTGEADTQYF
DNA: TGCGCCAGCAGTCTCCCGCGGACAGGGGAAGCAGATACGCAGTATTTT
J: TRBJ2-3
D: TRBD1
size: many
V: TRBV10-2

CDR3: CSARALGQGNYGYTF
DNA: TGCAGTGCTAGAGCTTTGGGTCAGGGCAACTATGGCTACACCTTC
J: TRBJ1-2
D: NA
size: NA
V: TRBV20-1

CDR3: CASSPQINLHNEQFF
DNA: TGTGCCAGCAGCCCTCAGATCAACCTTCACAATGAGCAGTTCTTC
J: TRBJ2-1
D: NA
size: few
V: TRBV4-2

CDR3: CASSDLGQPQHF
DNA: TGCGCCAGCAGTGATTTGGGTCAGCCCCAGCATTTT
J: TRBJ1-5
D: NA
size: many
V: TRBV10-2

CDR3: CASSQPSGGAAEQYF
DNA: TGTGCCAGCAGCCAACCTAGCGGGGGGGCGGCCGAGCAGTACTTC
J: TRBJ2-7
D: TRBD2
size: NA
V: TRBV11-2

CDR3: CASSLGPGNYGYTF
DNA: TGTGCCAGCAGCTTAGGGCCAGGGAACTATGGCTACACCTTC
J: TRBJ1-2
D: NA
size: many
V: TRBV11-2

CDR3: CASSHKETQYF
DNA: TGTGCCAGCAGCCACAAAGAGACCCAGTACTTC
J: TRBJ2-5
D: NA
size: many
V: TRBV6-6

CDR3: CASSTYREAQYF
DNA: TGTGCCAGCAGTACATACAGGGAAGCGCAGTACTTC
J: TRBJ2-7
D: NA
size: NA
V: TRBV7-2

CDR3: CASSLPGTGGREQYF
DNA: TGTGCCAGCAGCTTGCCCGGGACAGGGGGGCGCGAGCAGTACTTC
J: TRBJ2-7
D: TRBD1
size: few
V: TRBV5-4

CDR3: CSTGTVSNQPQHF
DNA: TGCAGTACCGGGACAGTCAGCAATCAGCCCCAGCATTTT
J: TRBJ1-5
D: TRBD1
size: many
V: TRBV20-1